The entry that follows covers one T cell receptor (beta chain) sequence. Its antigen remains unidentified. The junction had 15 bases not matched to a gene; V was cut back by 5 bases and J by 9 bases. This CDR3 spans 17 amino acids. CDR1 LNHDA and CDR2 SQIVND come from the germline V gene (reference sequence). Generated by immunoSEQ multiplex PCR, the TCRdb table keeps only in-frame clones and is missing some. The top ten clones hold 2.6% of a sample with about 120,000 clones, approximately 86% of them seen once. This sample was taken from a study of T cell responses to AZD1222 COVID-19 vaccine. Study conclusions and caveats: Seropositive AZD1222 recipients at baseline numbered only five or six. Recipients of two AZD1222 doses showed rising Spike-specific TCR breadth and depth. Nearly half of spike-specific TCRs reportedly target variant regions that are unmutated in the B.1.351 and B.1.1.7 variants. The donors showed a predominance of white British ancestry and of females, with possible underestimation of clonal diversity.

The sequencing used peripheral blood, collected 28 days after the second AZD1222 dose. This TCR was sampled from an adult who received the AZD1222 COVID-19 vaccine. The chain is built from TRBV19 and TRBJ2-5, with 13 bases identical to TRBD2. The CDR3 is CASSGGPGTSGTKAQYF. The CDR3 bases are TGTGCCAGTAGTGGGGGACCCGGGACTAGCGGGACAAAAGCCCAGTACTTC.